This TCR beta chain came from a study of identifying expanded T cells in peripheral blood. General observations from the study: Technical replicates showed about 1.2 changed clones; roughly two weeks roughly 16; four weeks 19.

For this clone: The antigen remains undetermined.

Healthy donors had no documented immune events, such as infections, while sampled. Some clones are missing from TCRdb's copy, which holds only in-frame ones; the method was immunoSEQ multiplex PCR. The sample has about 81,000 clones; roughly 84% are singletons. The germline gives CDR1 GTSNPN, CDR2 SVGIG (reference sequence). The V and J ends lost 2 bases and 7 bases, in that order; junction bases with no gene match: 6. The CDR3 is 15 amino acids. The V gene is TRBV30, the J gene TRBJ1-5; 12 bases map to TRBD1. Input material: blood. The receptor was isolated from a person aged 18 to 70 in good health. CDR3 in amino acids: CAWSLGTGGTQPQHF. The CDR3 DNA sequence: TGTGCCTGGAGTCTCGGGACAGGGGGCACCCAGCCCCAGCATTTT.